The present T cell receptor beta chain was sequenced within a study of T cells in Graves' hyperthyroidism and ophthalmopathy. Amplification yielded TCR beta CDR3 regions, with RNA transcripts as the source. HTBI primers were the set used in a first-round RT-PCR of the TCR CDR3. TCRdb reanalysed the multiplex PCR reads using MiXCR and keeps one entry per CDR3 protein. The sample carries approximately 350,000 distinct CDR3 sequences, approximately 14% recorded once. Study-wide findings and caveats: Within blood appeared most thyroid clonotypes that had expanded above 0.001.

Patients with uncontrolled infections, other autoimmune diseases, pregnancy or lactation were excluded. CDR3 length equals 16 residues. With 7 bases removed from V and 5 bases from J, the gap between germline ends came to 21 bases. Germline CDR1 is SGHRS and CDR2 is YFSETQ. In the case of this clonotype: Its antigen remains unidentified.

Material for sequencing was blood. The receptor's source is a woman in her fifties or sixties with Graves' ophthalmopathy. This chain links TRBV5-1 with TRBJ2-2; the D gene is possibly TRBD1 (6 bases). The CDR3 here is CASAQRDLRGTGELFF. The CDR3 DNA reads TGCGCCAGCGCCCAAAGGGACCTTAGGGGGACCGGGGAGCTGTTTTTT.